Below, one TCR beta chain is given with its context. Its target is not known. This sample was taken from a study of persistence of HIV-infected CD4 T cells. Study at large: Donors had been on suppressive ART for a median of roughly eight years. Study results and caveats: Compared with CD3/CD28-stimulated cells, CMV- and Gag-responding cells showed lower TCRbeta richness.

The libraries were made with immunoSEQ version 4 in survey mode. TCRdb's copy holds only in-frame clones and misses some; the assay was immunoSEQ multiplex PCR. The data hold over 40,000 clones, with more than 75% observed a single time. Germline V lookup: CDR1 LGHDT, CDR2 YNNKEL (reference sequence). The germline V and J ends were trimmed by 4 bases and 2 bases, with 6 bases remaining between them. The CDR3 runs 12 residues. Cells were stimulated with overlapping HIV-1 Gag 15-mer peptides. Sorted nonresponding memory CD4+ T cells were CD40L-negative, CD69-negative, CD45RO-high. The sequencing used CD4+ T cells sorted from PBMCs after approximately 18-hour stimulation, collected from a patient who received antiretroviral therapy. This sequence originates from an adult man with HIV who was CMV-seropositive. V usage is TRBV3-1 (or the pseudogene TRBV3-2) and J usage is TRBJ2-7, with unresolved D. The CDR3 sequence: CASSPYPYEQYF. CDR3 nucleotides: TGTGCCAGCAGCCCTTATCCCTACGAGCAGTACTTC.